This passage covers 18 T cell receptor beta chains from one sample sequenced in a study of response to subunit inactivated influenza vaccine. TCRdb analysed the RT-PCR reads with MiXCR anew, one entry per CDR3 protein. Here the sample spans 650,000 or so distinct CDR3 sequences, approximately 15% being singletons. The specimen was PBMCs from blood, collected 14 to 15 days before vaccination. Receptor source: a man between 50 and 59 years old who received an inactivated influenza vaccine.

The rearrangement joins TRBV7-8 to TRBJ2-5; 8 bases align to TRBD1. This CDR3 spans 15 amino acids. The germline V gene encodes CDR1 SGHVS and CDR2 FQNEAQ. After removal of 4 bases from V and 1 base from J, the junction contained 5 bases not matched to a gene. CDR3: CASSSRQGLQETQYF. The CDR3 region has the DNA TGTGCCAGCAGCTCCCGACAGGGGCTCCAAGAGACCCAGTACTTC.

The CDR3 coding sequence is TGCGCCAGCAGCCACAGGTTGGGACAGATGTATGGCTACACCTTC. Translating gives CASSHRLGQMYGYTF. This sequence joins TRBV4-1 and TRBJ1-2; 7 nucleotides match TRBD1. V dropped 3 bases and J dropped 5; count of bases not matched to a gene: 9. Looked up from germline, CDR1 is MGHRA and CDR2 is YSYEKL. The CDR3 contains 15 residues.

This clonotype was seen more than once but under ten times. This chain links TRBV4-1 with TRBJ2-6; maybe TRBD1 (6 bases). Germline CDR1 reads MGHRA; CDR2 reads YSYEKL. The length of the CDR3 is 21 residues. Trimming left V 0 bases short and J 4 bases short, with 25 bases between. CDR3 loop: CASSQEFPRTATSPGANVLTF. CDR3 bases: TGCGCCAGCAGCCAAGAATTCCCCAGGACAGCCACTTCTCCCGGGGCCAACGTCCTGACTTTC.

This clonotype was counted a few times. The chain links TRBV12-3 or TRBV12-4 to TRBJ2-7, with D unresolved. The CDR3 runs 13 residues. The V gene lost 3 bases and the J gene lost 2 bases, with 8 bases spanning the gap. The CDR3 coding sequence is TGTGCCAGCAGTTTTGGCAGACCCTACGAGCAGTACTTC. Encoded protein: CASSFGRPYEQYF.

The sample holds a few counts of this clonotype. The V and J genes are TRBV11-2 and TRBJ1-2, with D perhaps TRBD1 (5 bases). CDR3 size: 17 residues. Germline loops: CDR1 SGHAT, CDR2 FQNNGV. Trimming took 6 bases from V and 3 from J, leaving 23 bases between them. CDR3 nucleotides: TGTGCCAGCAGTCATTACGCTGGGGACGGGATATACTATGGCTACACCTTC. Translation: CASSHYAGDGIYYGYTF.

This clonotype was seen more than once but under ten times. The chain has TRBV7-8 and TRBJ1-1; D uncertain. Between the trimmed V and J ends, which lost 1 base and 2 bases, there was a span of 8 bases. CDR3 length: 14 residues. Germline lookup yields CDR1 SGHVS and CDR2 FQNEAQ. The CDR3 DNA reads TGTGCCAGCAGCTTAGTCACCGCTAACACTGAAGCTTTCTTT. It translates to CASSLVTANTEAFF.

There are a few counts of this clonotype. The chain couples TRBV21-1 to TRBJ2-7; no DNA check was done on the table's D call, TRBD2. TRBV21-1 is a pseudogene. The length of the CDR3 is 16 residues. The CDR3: CASSALAGGPPYEQYF. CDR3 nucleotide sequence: TGTGCCAGCAGCGCCCTAGCGGGAGGGCCCCCCTACGAGCAGTACTTC.

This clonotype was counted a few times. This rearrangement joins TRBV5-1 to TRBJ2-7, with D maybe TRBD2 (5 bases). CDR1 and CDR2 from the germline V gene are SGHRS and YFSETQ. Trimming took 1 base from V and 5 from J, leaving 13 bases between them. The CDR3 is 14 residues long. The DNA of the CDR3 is TGCGCCAGCAGCTTGATCGGGATTCGGGACGAGCAGTACTTC. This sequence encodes CASSLIGIRDEQYF.

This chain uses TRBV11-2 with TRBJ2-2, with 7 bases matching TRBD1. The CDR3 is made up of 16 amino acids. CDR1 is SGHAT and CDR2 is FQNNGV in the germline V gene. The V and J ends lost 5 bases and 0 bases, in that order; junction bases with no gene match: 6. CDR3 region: CASSPRDRTNTGELFF. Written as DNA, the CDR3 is TGTGCCAGCAGCCCCCGGGACAGAACGAACACCGGGGAGCTGTTTTTT.

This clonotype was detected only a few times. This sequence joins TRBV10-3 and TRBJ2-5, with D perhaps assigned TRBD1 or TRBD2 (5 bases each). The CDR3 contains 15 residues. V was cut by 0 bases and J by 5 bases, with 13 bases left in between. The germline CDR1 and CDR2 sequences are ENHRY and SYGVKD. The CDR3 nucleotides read TGTGCCATCAGTGAGTCTGGGGGAATGAGGGAGACCCAGTACTTC. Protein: CAISESGGMRETQYF.

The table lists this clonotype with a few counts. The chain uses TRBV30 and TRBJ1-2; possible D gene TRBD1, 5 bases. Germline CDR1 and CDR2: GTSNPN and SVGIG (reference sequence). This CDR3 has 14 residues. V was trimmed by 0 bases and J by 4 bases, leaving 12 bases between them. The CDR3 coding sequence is TGTGCCTGGAGTGTACCTGGCAGGGTCTATGGCTACACCTTC. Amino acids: CAWSVPGRVYGYTF.

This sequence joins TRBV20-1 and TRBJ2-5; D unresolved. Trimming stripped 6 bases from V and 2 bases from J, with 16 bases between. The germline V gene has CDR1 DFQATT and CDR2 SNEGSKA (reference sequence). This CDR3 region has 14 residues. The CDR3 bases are TGCAGTGCCAGTGGCGGAACAACACAAGAGACCCAGTACTTC. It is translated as CSASGGTTQETQYF.

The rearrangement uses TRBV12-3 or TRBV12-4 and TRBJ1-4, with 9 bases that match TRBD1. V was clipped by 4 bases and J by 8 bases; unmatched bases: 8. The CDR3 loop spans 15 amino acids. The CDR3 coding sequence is TGTGCCAGCAGTTCCGGGACAGGGATTTGGGAAAAACTGTTTTTT. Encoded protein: CASSSGTGIWEKLFF.

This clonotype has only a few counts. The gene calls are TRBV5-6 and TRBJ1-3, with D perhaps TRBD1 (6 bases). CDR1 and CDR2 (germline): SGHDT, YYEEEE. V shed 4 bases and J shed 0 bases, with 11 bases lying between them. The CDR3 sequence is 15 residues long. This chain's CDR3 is CASSKGGRSGNTIYF. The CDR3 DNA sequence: TGTGCCAGCAGCAAAGGGGGTCGCTCTGGAAACACCATATATTTT.

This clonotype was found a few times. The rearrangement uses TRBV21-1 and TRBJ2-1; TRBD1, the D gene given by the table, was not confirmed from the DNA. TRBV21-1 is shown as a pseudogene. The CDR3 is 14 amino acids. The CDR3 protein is CASTGGTGGDEQFF. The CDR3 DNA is TGTGCCAGCACCGGGGGCACAGGGGGCGATGAGCAGTTCTTC.

CDR3 protein: CASSPGLGVPGELFF. The CDR3 DNA reads TGTGCCAGCAGCCCCGGGTTAGGGGTCCCCGGGGAGCTGTTTTTT. The chain joins TRBV7-7 to TRBJ2-2; TRBD1 might be the D (5 bases). This CDR3 comprises 15 residues. The V end lost 5 bases, the J end lost 6 bases, and 16 bases lay between the germline ends. Germline loops: CDR1 SSHAT, CDR2 FNYEAQ (reference sequence).

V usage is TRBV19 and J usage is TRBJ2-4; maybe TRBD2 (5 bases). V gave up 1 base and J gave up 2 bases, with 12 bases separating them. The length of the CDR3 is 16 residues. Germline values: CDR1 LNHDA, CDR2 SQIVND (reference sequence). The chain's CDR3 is CASSIAAGIPKNIQYF. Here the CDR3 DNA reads TGTGCCAGTAGTATAGCCGCCGGGATTCCCAAAAACATTCAGTACTTC.

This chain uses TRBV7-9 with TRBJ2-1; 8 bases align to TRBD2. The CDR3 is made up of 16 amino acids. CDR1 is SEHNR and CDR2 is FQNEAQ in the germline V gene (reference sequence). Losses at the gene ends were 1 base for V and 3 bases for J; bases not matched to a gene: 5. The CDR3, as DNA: TGTGCCAGCAGCTTAGGAACTAGCGGAGACTACAATGAGCAGTTCTTC. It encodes CASSLGTSGDYNEQFF.